A single sample gave rise to the 28 T cell receptor beta chains below, sequenced in a study of tumor and adjacent non-tumor tissue in lung cancer. No cell sorting was done before RNA was extracted from the tissue. A modified ARM-PCR protocol with three rounds of nested PCR amplified TCRbeta. A single record per CDR3 protein comes from TCRdb applying MiXCR to the multiplex PCR reads. The sample has fewer than 120,000 distinct CDR3 sequences; approximately 80% are singletons. The specimen was lung tumor tissue. Source of these receptors: an older man with non-small cell lung cancer.

The chain carries TRBV18 and TRBJ2-1; the match to TRBD2 covers 10 bases. Germline CDR1 KGHSH, CDR2 LQKENI. The CDR3 loop spans 16 amino acids. J gave up 4 bases and V 6 bases, and 9 bases lay outside the gene matches. CDR3 sequence (DNA): TGTGCCAGCTCGCCCGGACTAGCGGTCTTTTACAATGAGCAGTTCTTC. Its protein is CASSPGLAVFYNEQFF.

Notes on this clonotype: One end of the junction does not line up with germline, which may come from a read error. In DNA form, the CDR3 reads TGTGCCAACAGTCCTCCCGGGCCACGCTCCTACAATGAGCAGTTCTTC. Protein sequence: CANSPPGPRSYNEQFF. The chain carries TRBV6-5 and TRBJ2-1; unclear D gene. The length of the CDR3 is 16 residues. The germline CDR1 and CDR2 sequences are MNHEY and SVGAGI.

This clonotype was seen just once. The chain couples TRBV7-8 to TRBJ2-3; TRBD2 aligns across 7 bases. Trimming took 9 bases from V and 3 from J; bases not matched to a gene: 18. Germline V CDR1 and CDR2: SGHVS, FQNEAQ. The CDR3 contains 17 residues. The CDR3 loop is CASILNWAGEVTDTQYF. In DNA, the CDR3 is TGTGCCAGTATCCTTAACTGGGCGGGGGAGGTGACAGATACGCAGTATTTT.

Comment on this clonotype: The conserved closing phenylalanine or tryptophan is absent in this CDR3, likely reflecting a read error. J is TRBJ1-6 and V is TRBV6-2 or TRBV6-3, with TRBD1 matching over 9 bases. Germline V lookup: CDR1 MNHEY, CDR2 SVGEGT. CDR3 length equals 16 residues. In DNA, the CDR3 is TGTGTCAGCAGAACCGGGACAGGGAGATCCAATTCACCCCTCCACTTG. It translates to CVSRTGTGRSNSPLHL.

A word on this clonotype: Compared with germline, one end of the junction differs, possibly owing to a read error. The rearrangement links TRBV13 to TRBJ2-3, with D hard to call. This CDR3 has 15 amino acids. Looked up from germline, CDR1 is PRHDT and CDR2 is FYEKMQ (reference sequence). The CDR3 is CASSPTPDLAYTQYF. DNA of the CDR3: TGTGCCAGCAGCCCAACTCCGGACCTCGCGTATACGCAATATTTT.

This clonotype was counted a single time. Since the CDR3 does not end with the conserved phenylalanine or tryptophan, this likely comes from a read error. The genes are TRBV11-2 and TRBJ1-1, with D perhaps TRBD1 (5 bases). Germline CDR1 is SGHAT and CDR2 is FQNNGV. The CDR3 has 15 residues. V was trimmed by 5 bases and J by 4 bases, leaving 17 bases between them. The CDR3 region has the DNA TGTGCCAGCAGCCCCCCAAATGTTGGGGGCACTGAAGCTTTCATT. This encodes CASSPPNVGGTEAFI.

Remarks on this clonotype: Since no conserved phenylalanine or tryptophan closes the CDR3, a read error is the likely cause. The limits of the CDR3 on the DNA are not certain, so only TCRdb's listed CDR3 is given. This chain joins TRBV12-3 or TRBV12-4 and TRBJ1-1; the table gives TRBD1 as D, unverified against the DNA. The CDR3 sequence runs 16 residues, both termini included. Here the CDR3 reads CASSFYWDRERIEPFY.

This clonotype was detected many times. The chain has TRBV4-1 and TRBJ2-7, with 7 nucleotides matching TRBD2. V was clipped by 4 bases and J by 4 bases; unmatched bases: 10. The V gene's germline CDR1 is MGHRA and CDR2 YSYEKL. This CDR3 spans 15 amino acids. The CDR3 here is CASSPGPSGEYEQYF. In DNA, the CDR3 is TGCGCCAGCAGCCCTGGACCCAGCGGGGAGTACGAGCAGTACTTC.

Note on this clonotype: At one boundary the junction diverges from the germline segment, which might be a read error. The chain is built from TRBV11-2 and TRBJ2-1, with D perhaps assigned TRBD1 or TRBD2 (5 bases each). The germline V gene encodes CDR1 SGHAT and CDR2 FQNNGV. This CDR3 has 14 residues. The CDR3 coding sequence is TGTGTCAGCAGCTTAGCGAGACAGTACAGTGGGCAGTTCTTC. Amino acids: CVSSLARQYSGQFF.

A word on this clonotype: The conserved phenylalanine or tryptophan is not found at the CDR3 terminus, so this likely reflects a read error. The chain joins TRBV29-1 to TRBJ2-7; 8 nucleotides match TRBD2. The CDR3 length is 16 residues. Germline V gene lookup returns CDR1 SQVTM and CDR2 ANQGSEA. The CDR3 is CSVEDRGGVSSYDQYL. In DNA form, the CDR3 reads TGCAGCGTTGAAGATCGGGGGGGAGTCAGCTCCTACGATCAGTACTTA.

About this clonotype: Sequence at one end of the junction differs from germline and may be a read error. J is TRBJ2-5 and V is TRBV12-3 or TRBV12-4; 10 bases fit TRBD2. This CDR3 has 20 residues. The CDR3 region is CARRKGDHPTSGLPQETQYF. In DNA form, the CDR3 reads TGTGCCAGAAGAAAAGGCGACCACCCGACTAGCGGGCTTCCCCAGGAGACCCAATACTTC.

The chain employs TRBV5-1 and TRBJ2-1; D gene uncertain. Trimming left V 4 bases short and J 6 bases short, with 17 bases between. Per the germline V gene, CDR1 is SGHRS and CDR2 is YFSETQ. This CDR3 is 15 amino acids long. The CDR3 here is CASSRDGSHCNEQFF. The CDR3 DNA reads TGCGCCAGCAGCCGAGACGGATCCCATTGCAATGAGCAGTTCTTC.

Points on this clonotype: A much larger clone lies one base from this, so it may be a read error. This rearrangement joins TRBV13 to TRBJ2-7; 7 positions agree with TRBD2. The CDR3 is made up of 16 amino acids. Germline CDR1 PRHDT, CDR2 FYEKMQ (reference sequence). CDR3 sequence reads: CASRLGAGVLSYEQYF. Written as DNA, the CDR3 is TGTGCCAGCAGATTAGGTGCGGGAGTTCTGTCCTACGAGCAGTACTTC. The whole variable domain, filled in from reference TRBV13 and TRBJ2-7, reads AAGVIQSPRHLIKEKRETATLKCYPIPRHDTVYWYQQGPGQDPQFLISFYEKMQSDKGSIPDRFSAQQFSDYHSELNMSSLELGDSALYFCASRLGAGVLSYEQYFGPGTRLTVT.

Turning to this clonotype: The CDR3 end shows no conserved phenylalanine or tryptophan, and so a read error is likely. The chain employs TRBV4-2 and TRBJ2-7; a possible D gene is TRBD1 (5 bases). The CDR3 is made up of 12 amino acids. The germline V gene has CDR1 LGHNA and CDR2 YNFKEQ. In nucleotides, the CDR3 is TGTGCCAGCTGCCAGGGTGACTACGAGCAGTACTGC. Residues: CASCQGDYEQYC.

This clonotype came up once. A read error may account for a junction end that differs from germline. The CDR3 region is CASSLVRGGKLYF. As DNA, the CDR3 is TGTGCCAGCAGCTTGGTCAGAGGGGGAAAACTGTATTTT. This rearrangement joins TRBV11-2 to TRBJ1-4; the D gene is possibly TRBD1 (6 bases). The CDR3 loop spans 13 amino acids. Germline lookup yields CDR1 SGHAT and CDR2 FQNNGV.

By share, this clonotype counts as medium-sized. The chain recombines TRBV29-1 with TRBJ2-6; 7 bases line up with TRBD2. Germline V lookup: CDR1 SQVTM, CDR2 ANQGSEA. V was pared by 4 bases and J by 0 bases, with 12 bases of the junction left unmatched. CDR3 length: 18 amino acids. The CDR3 loop is CSVVGERGGPSGANVLTF. In DNA form, the CDR3 reads TGCAGCGTTGTGGGGGAAAGGGGAGGGCCCTCTGGGGCCAACGTCCTGACTTTC.

This clonotype appeared a few times. The junction departs from the called germline gene at one end, perhaps through a read error. The V gene is TRBV11-2, the J gene TRBJ2-3; 8 positions match TRBD2. CDR1 and CDR2 from the germline V gene are SGHAT and FQNNGV. The CDR3 length is 17 residues. CDR3 sequence (DNA): TGTGCCAGCAGCCCTAGACTAGCGCGGGGACATCGAGATACGCAATATTTT. Translating it yields CASSPRLARGHRDTQYF.

Details on this clonotype: A much larger clonotype is one base distant, so this may be a read error. The gene calls are TRBV20-1 and TRBJ2-5; tentatively, D is TRBD2 (5 bases). The CDR3 extends over 14 amino acids. Per the germline V gene, CDR1 is DFQATT and CDR2 is SNEGSKA (reference sequence). The CDR3 DNA reads as TGCAGTACTAGAGATACGAGACAAGAAGAGACCCAGTACTTC. It yields the protein CSTRDTRQEETQYF.

This clonotype was recorded a few times. At one end, the junction sequence differs from germline, possibly due to a read error. The chain is built from TRBV29-1 and TRBJ2-5; D might be TRBD2 (5 bases). In germline, CDR1 is SQVTM, CDR2 ANQGSEA. The CDR3 runs 12 residues. CDR3 loop: CSVESGVVTQYF. CDR3 DNA: TGCAGCGTTGAGTCCGGGGTGGTGACCCAATACTTC.

Note on this clonotype: One end of the junction does not line up with germline, which may come from a read error. The chain links TRBV11-3 to TRBJ2-3, with a tentative D call TRBD2 (5 bases). The CDR3 is made up of 15 amino acids. Germline V gene sequence: CDR1 SGHNT, CDR2 YENEEA. The CDR3 sequence is CASTCREVSTDSQYF. Here the CDR3 DNA reads TGTGCCAGCACCTGTCGGGAAGTAAGTACAGATTCGCAGTATTTT.

Regarding this clonotype: A junction end diverges from the germline sequence, so it may reflect a read error. The chain has TRBV20-1 and TRBJ2-7; 10 nucleotides match TRBD1. Germline loops: CDR1 DFQATT, CDR2 SNEGSKA (reference sequence). The CDR3 has 13 residues. The CDR3 is CSAFGTGVYEQHF. CDR3 DNA: TGCAGTGCCTTTGGGACAGGGGTCTACGAGCAGCATTTC.

Of note for this clonotype: The DNA is omitted, as the CDR3 cannot be located on it reliably, and the CDR3 follows TCRdb's listing. This chain links TRBV4-1 with TRBJ2-1; the D segment call TRBD2 is taken from the table without a DNA check. With termini counted, the CDR3 has 15 amino acids. CDR1 is MGHRA and CDR2 is YSYEKL in the germline V gene. CDR3 in amino acids: CASSRVGAGNNEQSF.

This clonotype was seen just once. A junction boundary mismatches the germline segment, possibly from a read error. The chain employs TRBV12-3 or TRBV12-4 and TRBJ2-2; D call uncertain. CDR3 length: 14 residues. The CDR3 here is CANSYRSNTGELFF. The CDR3 coding sequence is TGTGCCAACAGTTACCGATCGAACACTGGGGAGCTGTTTTTT.

Note on this clonotype: A read error may produce the germline difference seen at one junction end. This chain uses TRBV11-2 with TRBJ2-2, with TRBD2 identical over 12 bases. Germline assignment: CDR1 SGHAT and CDR2 FQNNGV. CDR3 length: 15 amino acids. The CDR3 here is CPSSPLAGGTGELLF. The CDR3 nucleotides are TGTCCCAGCAGTCCCCTAGCGGGGGGGACCGGGGAGCTGTTATTT.

Concerning this clonotype: The junction departs from the called germline gene at one end, perhaps through a read error. The chain joins TRBV4-1 to TRBJ2-1; D may be TRBD1 or TRBD2 (5 bases each). The CDR3 contains 16 residues. The germline gives CDR1 MGHRA, CDR2 YSYEKL. CDR3 nucleotide sequence: TGCGCCAGCGGCCGCTCCACGGGGCTTACCTACAATGAGCAATTCTTC. This sequence encodes CASGRSTGLTYNEQFF.

Regarding this clonotype: Mismatch with germline at one junction end may stem from a read error. The chain has TRBV12-3 or TRBV12-4 and TRBJ1-5; no clear D gene. CDR3 size: 15 residues. The CDR3 reads CATSQVLSPHQPQHF. The CDR3 DNA sequence: TGTGCCACCAGTCAAGTCCTTTCCCCACATCAGCCCCAGCATTTT.

The chain employs TRBV20-1 and TRBJ1-5; 7 bases map to TRBD1. Germline lookup yields CDR1 DFQATT and CDR2 SNEGSKA (reference sequence). V trimming: 7 bases; J trimming: 0 bases; junction bases outside the gene matches: 9. This CDR3 has 15 amino acids. The CDR3 coding sequence is TGCAGTGTTAGGGCAGGGGGGGATAGCAATCAGCCCCAGCATTTT. Translated, it gives CSVRAGGDSNQPQHF.

As to this clonotype: At one boundary the junction diverges from the germline segment, which might be a read error. V gene TRBV6-2 or TRBV6-3 combines with J gene TRBJ1-2; D is unclear. The V gene's germline CDR1 is MNHEY and CDR2 SVGEGT. The CDR3 is 17 amino acids. CDR3 amino acids: CASKRNMMERANYDYTF. For the CDR3, the DNA is TGTGCCAGCAAGCGGAACATGATGGAGAGGGCTAACTATGACTACACCTTC.